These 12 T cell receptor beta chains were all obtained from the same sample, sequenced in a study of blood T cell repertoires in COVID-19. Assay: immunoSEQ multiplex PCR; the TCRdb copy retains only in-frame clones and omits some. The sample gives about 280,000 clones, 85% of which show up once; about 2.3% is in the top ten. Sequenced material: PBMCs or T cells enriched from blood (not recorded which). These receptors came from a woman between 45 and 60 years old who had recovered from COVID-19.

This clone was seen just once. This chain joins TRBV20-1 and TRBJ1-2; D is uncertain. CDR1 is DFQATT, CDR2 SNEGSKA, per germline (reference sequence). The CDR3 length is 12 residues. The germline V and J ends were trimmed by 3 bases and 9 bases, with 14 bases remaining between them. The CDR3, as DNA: TGCAGTGCTAGTTCTGTTGACGGGAGCTACACCTTC. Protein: CSASSVDGSYTF.

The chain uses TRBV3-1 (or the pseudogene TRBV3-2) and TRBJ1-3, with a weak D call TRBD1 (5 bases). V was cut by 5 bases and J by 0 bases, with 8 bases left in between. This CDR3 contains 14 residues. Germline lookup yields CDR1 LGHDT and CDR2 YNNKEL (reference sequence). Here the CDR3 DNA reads TGTGCCAGCAGCACTCAGGGCTCTGGAAACACCATATATTTT. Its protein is CASSTQGSGNTIYF.

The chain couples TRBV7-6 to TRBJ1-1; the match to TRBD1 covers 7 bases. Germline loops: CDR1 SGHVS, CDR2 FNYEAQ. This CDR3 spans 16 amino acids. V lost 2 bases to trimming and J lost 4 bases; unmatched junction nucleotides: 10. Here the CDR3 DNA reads TGTGCCAGCAGCTTACAGGCAGGGGGAAGAAGCACTGAAGCTTTCTTT. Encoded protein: CASSLQAGGRSTEAFF.

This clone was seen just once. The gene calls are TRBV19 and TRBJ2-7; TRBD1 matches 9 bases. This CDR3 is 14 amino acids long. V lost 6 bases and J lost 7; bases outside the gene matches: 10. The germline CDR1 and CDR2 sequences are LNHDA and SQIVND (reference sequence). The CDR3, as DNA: TGTGCCAGTAGCGAACAGGGGGCGTCTCTGGAGCAGTACTTC. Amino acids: CASSEQGASLEQYF.

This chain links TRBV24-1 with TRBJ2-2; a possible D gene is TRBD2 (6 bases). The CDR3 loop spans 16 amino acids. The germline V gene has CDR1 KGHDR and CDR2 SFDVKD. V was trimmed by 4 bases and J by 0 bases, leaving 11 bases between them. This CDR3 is CATSETGTANTGELFF. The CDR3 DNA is TGTGCCACCAGTGAAACCGGGACTGCGAACACCGGGGAGCTGTTTTTT.

CDR3 protein: CASSWGTPTDTQYF. For the CDR3, the DNA is TGTGCCAGCAGCTGGGGGACTCCCACAGATACGCAGTATTTT. This rearrangement joins TRBV7-2 to TRBJ2-3, with D possibly matching TRBD2 (6 bases). The CDR3 totals 14 residues. With 4 bases removed from V and 2 bases from J, the gap between germline ends came to 10 bases. Germline V gene lookup returns CDR1 SGHTA and CDR2 FQGNSA.

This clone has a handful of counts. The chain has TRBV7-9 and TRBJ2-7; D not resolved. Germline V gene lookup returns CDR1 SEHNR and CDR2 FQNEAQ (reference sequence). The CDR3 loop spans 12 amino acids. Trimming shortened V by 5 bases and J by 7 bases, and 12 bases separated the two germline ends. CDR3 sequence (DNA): TGTGCCAGCAGCCCCGAGGCCCGGGAGCAGTACTTC. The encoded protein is CASSPEAREQYF.

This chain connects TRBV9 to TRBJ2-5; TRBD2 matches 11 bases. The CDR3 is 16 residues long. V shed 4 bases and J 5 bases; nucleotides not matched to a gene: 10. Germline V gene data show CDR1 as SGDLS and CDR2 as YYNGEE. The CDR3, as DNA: TGTGCCAGCAGCATCTTAGCGGGAGGGCCCGAGGAGACCCAGTACTTC. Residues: CASSILAGGPEETQYF.

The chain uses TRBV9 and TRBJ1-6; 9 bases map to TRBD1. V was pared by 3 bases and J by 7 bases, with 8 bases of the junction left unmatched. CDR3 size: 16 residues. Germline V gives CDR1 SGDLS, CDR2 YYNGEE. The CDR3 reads CASSARDRVYNSPLHF. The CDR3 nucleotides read TGTGCCAGCAGCGCCCGGGACAGGGTATACAATTCACCCCTCCACTTT.

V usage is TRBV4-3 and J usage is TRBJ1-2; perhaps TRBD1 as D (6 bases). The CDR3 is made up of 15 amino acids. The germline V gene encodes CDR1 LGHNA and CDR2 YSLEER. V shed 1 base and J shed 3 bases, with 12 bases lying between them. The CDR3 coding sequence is TGCGCCAGCAGCCAAGTCCTCGGGACATACTATGGCTACACCTTC. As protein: CASSQVLGTYYGYTF.

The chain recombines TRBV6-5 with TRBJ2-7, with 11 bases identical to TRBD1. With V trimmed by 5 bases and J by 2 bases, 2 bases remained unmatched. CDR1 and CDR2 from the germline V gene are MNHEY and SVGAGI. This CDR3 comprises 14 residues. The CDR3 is CASSRTGGAYEQYF. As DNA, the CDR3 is TGTGCCAGCAGTCGGACAGGGGGCGCCTACGAGCAGTACTTC.

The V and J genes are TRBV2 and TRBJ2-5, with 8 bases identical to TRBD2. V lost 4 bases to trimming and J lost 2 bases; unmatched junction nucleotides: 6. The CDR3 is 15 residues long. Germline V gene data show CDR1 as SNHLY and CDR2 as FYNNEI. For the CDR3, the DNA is TGTGCCAGCAGTGCCTTGCGGGGGGCACAAGAGACCCAGTACTTC. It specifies CASSALRGAQETQYF.